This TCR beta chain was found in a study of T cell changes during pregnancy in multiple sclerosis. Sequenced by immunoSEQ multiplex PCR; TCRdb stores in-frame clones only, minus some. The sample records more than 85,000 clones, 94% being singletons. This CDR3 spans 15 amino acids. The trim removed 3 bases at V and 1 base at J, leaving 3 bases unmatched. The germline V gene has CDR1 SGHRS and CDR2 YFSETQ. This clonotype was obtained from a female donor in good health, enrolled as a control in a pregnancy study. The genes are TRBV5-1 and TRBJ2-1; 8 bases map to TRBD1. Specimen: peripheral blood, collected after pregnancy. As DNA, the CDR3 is TGCGCCAGCAGCTCAACAGGGGGTTCCTACAATGAGCAGTTCTTC. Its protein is CASSSTGGSYNEQFF.